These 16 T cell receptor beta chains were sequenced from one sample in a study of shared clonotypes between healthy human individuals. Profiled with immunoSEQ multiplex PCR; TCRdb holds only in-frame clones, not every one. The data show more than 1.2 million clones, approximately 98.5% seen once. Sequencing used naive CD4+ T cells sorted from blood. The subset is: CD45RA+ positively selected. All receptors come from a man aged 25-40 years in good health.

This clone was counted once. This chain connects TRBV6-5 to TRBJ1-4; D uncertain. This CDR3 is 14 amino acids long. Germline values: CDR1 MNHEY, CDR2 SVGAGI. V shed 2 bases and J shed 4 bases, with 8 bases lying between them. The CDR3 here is CASSYRTRNEKLFF. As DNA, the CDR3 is TGTGCCAGCAGTTACAGGACGCGTAATGAAAAACTGTTTTTT.

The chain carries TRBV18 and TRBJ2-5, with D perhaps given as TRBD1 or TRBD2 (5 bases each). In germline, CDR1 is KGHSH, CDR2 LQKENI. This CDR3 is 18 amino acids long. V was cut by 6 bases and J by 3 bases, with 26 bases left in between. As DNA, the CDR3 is TGTGCCAGCTCGCGCACTATTACCTGGGGGATTGCCAAAGAGACCCAGTACTTC. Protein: CASSRTITWGIAKETQYF.

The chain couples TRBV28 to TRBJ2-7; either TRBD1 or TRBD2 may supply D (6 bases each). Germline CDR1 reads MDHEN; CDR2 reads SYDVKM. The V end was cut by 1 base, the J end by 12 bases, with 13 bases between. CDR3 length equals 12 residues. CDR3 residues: CASSLLWGAPYF. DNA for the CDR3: TGTGCCAGCAGTTTATTATGGGGGGCGCCGTACTTC. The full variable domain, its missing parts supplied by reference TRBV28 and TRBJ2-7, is DVKVTQSSRYLVKRTGEKVFLECVQDMDHENMFWYRQDPGLGLRLIYFSYDVKMKEKGDIPEGYSVSREKKERFSLILESASTNQTSMYLCASSLLWGAPYFGPGTRLTVT.

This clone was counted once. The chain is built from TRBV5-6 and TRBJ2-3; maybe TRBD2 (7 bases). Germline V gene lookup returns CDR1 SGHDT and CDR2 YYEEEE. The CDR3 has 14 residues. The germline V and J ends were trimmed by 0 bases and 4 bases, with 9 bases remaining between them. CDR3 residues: CASSLAGGPDTQYF. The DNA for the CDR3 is TGTGCCAGCAGCTTGGCCGGGGGGCCAGATACGCAGTATTTT.

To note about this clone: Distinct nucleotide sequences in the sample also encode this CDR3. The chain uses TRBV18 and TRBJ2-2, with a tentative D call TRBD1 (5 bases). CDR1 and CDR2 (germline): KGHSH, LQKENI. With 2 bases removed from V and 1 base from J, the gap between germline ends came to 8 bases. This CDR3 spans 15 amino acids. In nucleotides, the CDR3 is TGTGCCAGCTCACCAAGGCAGGGGAACACCGGGGAGCTGTTTTTT. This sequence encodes CASSPRQGNTGELFF.

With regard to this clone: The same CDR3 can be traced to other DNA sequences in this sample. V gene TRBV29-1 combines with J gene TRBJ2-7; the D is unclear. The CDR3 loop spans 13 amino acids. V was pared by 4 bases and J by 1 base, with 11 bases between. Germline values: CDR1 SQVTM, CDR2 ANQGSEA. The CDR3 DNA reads TGCAGCGTTGCAACGAGGCAGTCCTACGAGCAGTACTTC. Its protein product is CSVATRQSYEQYF.

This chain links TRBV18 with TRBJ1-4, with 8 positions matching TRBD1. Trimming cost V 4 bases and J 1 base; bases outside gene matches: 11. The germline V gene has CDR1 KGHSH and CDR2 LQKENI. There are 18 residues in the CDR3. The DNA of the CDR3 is TGTGCCAGCTCACAACGGACAGGGACTAGGGGAACTAATGAAAAACTGTTTTTT. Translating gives CASSQRTGTRGTNEKLFF.

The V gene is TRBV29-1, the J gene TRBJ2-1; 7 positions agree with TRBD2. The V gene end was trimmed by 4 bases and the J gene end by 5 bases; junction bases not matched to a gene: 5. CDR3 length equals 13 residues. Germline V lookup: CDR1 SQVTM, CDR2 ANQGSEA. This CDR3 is CSVASGVHNEQFF. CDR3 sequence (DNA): TGCAGCGTTGCTAGCGGCGTACACAATGAGCAGTTCTTC.

The CDR3 loop reads CSAKGQGGTGELFF. The DNA for the CDR3 is TGCAGCGCCAAAGGACAGGGCGGCACCGGGGAGCTGTTTTTT. J is TRBJ2-2 and V is TRBV29-1, with 8 bases lining up with TRBD1. Germline assignment: CDR1 SQVTM and CDR2 ANQGSEA. The trim removed 7 bases at V and 4 bases at J, leaving 8 bases unmatched. This CDR3 region has 14 residues.

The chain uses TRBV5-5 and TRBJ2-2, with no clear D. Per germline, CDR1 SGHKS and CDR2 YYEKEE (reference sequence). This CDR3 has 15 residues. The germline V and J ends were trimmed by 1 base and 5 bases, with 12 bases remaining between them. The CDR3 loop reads CASSLYPDGTGELFF. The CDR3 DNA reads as TGTGCCAGCAGCTTGTATCCAGATGGGACCGGGGAGCTGTTTTTT.

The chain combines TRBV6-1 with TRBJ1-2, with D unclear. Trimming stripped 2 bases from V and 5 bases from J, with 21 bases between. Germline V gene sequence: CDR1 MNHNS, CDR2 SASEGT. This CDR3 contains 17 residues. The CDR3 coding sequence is TGTGCCAGCAGTGAAAAATGGTCGGATAGCAGTCGTTATGGCTACACCTTC. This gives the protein CASSEKWSDSSRYGYTF.

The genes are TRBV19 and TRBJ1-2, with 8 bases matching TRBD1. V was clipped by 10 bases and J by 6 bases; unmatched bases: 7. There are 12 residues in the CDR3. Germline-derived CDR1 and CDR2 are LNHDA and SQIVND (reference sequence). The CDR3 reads CATRRTGNGYTF. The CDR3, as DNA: TGTGCCACTCGTAGGACAGGGAATGGCTACACCTTC.

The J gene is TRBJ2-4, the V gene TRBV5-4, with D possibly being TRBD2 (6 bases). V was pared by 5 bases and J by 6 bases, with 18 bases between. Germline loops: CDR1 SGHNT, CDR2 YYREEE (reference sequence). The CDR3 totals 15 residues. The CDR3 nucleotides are TGTGCCAGCAGTAAAGAAAACGGGAGACGAAACATTCAGTACTTC. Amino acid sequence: CASSKENGRRNIQYF.

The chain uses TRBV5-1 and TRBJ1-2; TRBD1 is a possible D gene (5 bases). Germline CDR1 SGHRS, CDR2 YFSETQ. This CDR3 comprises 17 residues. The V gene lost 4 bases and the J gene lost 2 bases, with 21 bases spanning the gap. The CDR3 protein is CASSRTGTNVKNYGYTF. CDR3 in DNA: TGCGCCAGCAGCCGGACCGGGACTAACGTTAAGAACTATGGCTACACCTTC. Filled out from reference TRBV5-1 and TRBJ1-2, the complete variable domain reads KAGVTQTPRYLIKTRGQQVTLSCSPISGHRSVSWYQQTPGQGLQFLFEYFSETQRNKGNFPGRFSGRQFSNSRSEMNVSTLELGDSALYLCASSRTGTNVKNYGYTFGSGTRLTVV.

The CDR3 nucleotides are TGTGCCAGTAGTATAGCCGGGGCCGGGGAGCTGTTTTTT. As protein: CASSIAGAGELFF. V gene TRBV19 combines with J gene TRBJ2-2; tentatively, D is TRBD2 (5 bases). This CDR3 comprises 13 residues. Germline CDR1 and CDR2: LNHDA and SQIVND (reference sequence). Trimming pared 1 base from V and 6 bases from J, leaving 6 bases between.

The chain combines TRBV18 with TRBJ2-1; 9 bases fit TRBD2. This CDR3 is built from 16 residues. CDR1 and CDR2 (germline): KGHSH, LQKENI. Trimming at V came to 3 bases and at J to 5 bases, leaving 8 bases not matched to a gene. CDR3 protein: CASSPGTSPLNNEQFF. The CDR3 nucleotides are TGTGCCAGCTCACCTGGGACTAGCCCATTGAACAATGAGCAGTTCTTC.